One and the same sample provided the 13 T cell receptor beta chains below, sequenced in a study of post-analysis software for immune sequencing data. Study results and caveats: In patients, roughly 5 TRBV segments were more frequent than in controls, with TRBV5-6, TRBV5-1 and TRBV20-1 among them.

No antigen is known for these receptors. Each TCR beta cDNA library carried unique molecular identifiers. Each CDR3 protein is one row after TCRdb ran MiXCR on the PCR reads. Of fewer than 850,000 distinct CDR3 sequences listed, 25% to 30% are singletons. The specimen sequenced was blood. Source of these receptors: a girl between 10 and 17 years old with multiple sclerosis.

This clonotype came up a few times. The gene calls are TRBV4-3 and TRBJ2-3; 7 bases match TRBD2. Trimming cost V 0 bases and J 2 bases; bases outside gene matches: 11. The CDR3 has 18 residues. Germline lookup yields CDR1 LGHNA and CDR2 YSLEER. CDR3 protein: CASSQDRPGLSFTDTQYF. CDR3 DNA sequence: TGCGCCAGCAGCCAAGATCGGCCGGGACTATCCTTCACAGATACGCAGTATTTT.

The chain uses TRBV6-2 or TRBV6-3 and TRBJ1-5, with TRBD1 identical over 9 bases. Germline V lookup: CDR1 MNHEY, CDR2 SVGEGT. The V and J ends lost 6 bases and 4 bases, in that order; junction bases with no gene match: 25. The CDR3 runs to 21 residues. The CDR3 loop reads CASRSGTGLGSSQMRNQPQHF. In DNA, the CDR3 is TGTGCCAGCAGATCCGGGACAGGGTTAGGGTCCTCACAAATGAGGAATCAGCCCCAGCATTTT.

The chain uses TRBV29-1 and TRBJ2-7; possibly TRBD1 for D (5 bases). Germline-derived CDR1 and CDR2 are SQVTM and ANQGSEA. This CDR3 has 12 amino acids. Trimming shortened V by 7 bases and J by 0 bases, and 10 bases separated the two germline ends. CDR3 bases: TGCAGCGCGACAGCGAACTCCTACGAGCAGTACTTC. Translated, it gives CSATANSYEQYF.

V gene TRBV29-1 combines with J gene TRBJ1-1; weak D call: TRBD1 (5 bases). Germline CDR1 is SQVTM and CDR2 is ANQGSEA. The V gene lost 6 bases and the J gene lost 11 bases, with 13 bases spanning the gap. The CDR3 sequence is 10 residues long. In DNA, the CDR3 is TGCAGCGTCGGGGGTCTAGGGGCTTTCTTT. Translation gives CSVGGLGAFF.

This clonotype was counted a single time. The chain employs TRBV29-1 and TRBJ2-3; TRBD2 matches at 13 bases. This CDR3 is built from 15 residues. CDR1 and CDR2 (germline): SQVTM, ANQGSEA. The CDR3 sequence is CSIRGLAGLTDTQYF. The CDR3 coding sequence is TGCAGTATTCGGGGACTAGCGGGGCTCACAGATACGCAGTATTTT.

This chain uses TRBV5-1 with TRBJ2-5; 9 positions match TRBD1. The CDR3 runs 16 residues. The V gene end was trimmed by 0 bases and the J gene end by 5 bases; junction bases not matched to a gene: 8. Germline CDR1 and CDR2: SGHRS and YFSETQ. CDR3 sequence reads: CASSLGGQGIAETQYF. The CDR3 DNA is TGCGCCAGCAGCTTGGGGGGACAGGGTATCGCGGAGACCCAGTACTTC.

Comments on this clonotype: A much larger clone sits a single nucleotide away, making a read error possible. V is TRBV27 and J is TRBJ2-5; 7 nucleotides match TRBD1. This CDR3 comprises 14 residues. Germline lookup yields CDR1 MNHEY and CDR2 SMNVEV (reference sequence). The CDR3 is CASSNRGNQEAQYF. The CDR3, as DNA: TGTGCCAGCAGTAACAGGGGTAACCAAGAGGCCCAGTACTTC.

This clonotype was picked up one time. The chain has TRBV20-1 and TRBJ2-5; no firm D call. The end of the DNA aligns better with TRBJ2-7, so the J call may be wrong. Germline V CDR1 and CDR2: DFQATT, SNEGSKA (reference sequence). The length of the CDR3 is 14 residues. The CDR3 nucleotides are TGCAGTGCTAGAGATAGAGCCGACTTGAACGAGCAGTACTTC. This translates into CSARDRADLNEQYF.

This clonotype was found a few times. The rearrangement uses TRBV7-8 and TRBJ2-7, with a weak D call TRBD1 (6 bases). Germline V gives CDR1 SGHVS, CDR2 FQNEAQ. V was clipped by 3 bases and J by 2 bases, with 14 bases between them. CDR3 length: 15 amino acids. DNA of the CDR3: TGTGCCAGCAGCTTCCTGGGCAGGGGCCCCTACGAGCAGTACTTC. Its translation: CASSFLGRGPYEQYF.

This clonotype was seen only once. The chain links TRBV15 to TRBJ2-3, with D hard to call. V lost 1 base, J lost 1 base, and 6 bases lay in between. Germline V gene data show CDR1 as LNHNV and CDR2 as YYDKDF (reference sequence). This CDR3 has 14 residues. The CDR3 loop is CATSRVEGTDTQYF. CDR3 DNA: TGTGCCACCAGCAGAGTCGAGGGCACAGATACGCAGTATTTT.

This clonotype has only a few counts. The junction and the germline gene differ at one end; a read error may be behind it. V usage is TRBV9 and J usage is TRBJ2-1; 9 bases map to TRBD2. This CDR3 is built from 16 residues. Germline lookup yields CDR1 SGDLS and CDR2 YYNGEE. The CDR3: CANSVGASGIYNEQFF. In nucleotides, the CDR3 is TGTGCCAACAGCGTAGGGGCTAGCGGGATATACAATGAGCAGTTCTTC.

This clonotype was recorded only once. The rearrangement links TRBV4-3 to TRBJ2-1, with D perhaps matching TRBD1 (6 bases). Trimming removed 0 bases from V and 8 bases from J, with 11 bases in between. Germline CDR1 reads LGHNA; CDR2 reads YSLEER. The CDR3 has 14 amino acids. The CDR3 nucleotides read TGCGCCAGCAGCCAAGATGCAGGGGATGATGAGCAGTTCTTC. This sequence encodes CASSQDAGDDEQFF.

The rearrangement joins TRBV14 to TRBJ2-7, with TRBD2 as a possible D gene (6 bases). The DNA end favors TRBJ2-4, so the J call may be wrong. CDR1 is SGHDN, CDR2 FVKESK, per germline. The CDR3 runs 15 residues. The chain's CDR3 is CASSRPATAGNIQYF. The CDR3 DNA sequence: TGTGCCAGCAGTCGTCCGGCCACAGCGGGAAACATTCAGTACTTC.